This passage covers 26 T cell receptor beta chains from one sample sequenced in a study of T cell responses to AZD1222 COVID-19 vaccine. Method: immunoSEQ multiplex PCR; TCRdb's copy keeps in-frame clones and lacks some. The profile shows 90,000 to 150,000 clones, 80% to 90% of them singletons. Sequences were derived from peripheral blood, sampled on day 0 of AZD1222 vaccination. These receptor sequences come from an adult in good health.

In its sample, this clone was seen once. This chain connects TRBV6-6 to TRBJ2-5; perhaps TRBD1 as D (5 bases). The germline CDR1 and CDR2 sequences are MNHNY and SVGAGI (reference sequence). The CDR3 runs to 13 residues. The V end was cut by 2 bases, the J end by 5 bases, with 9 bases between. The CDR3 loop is CASSYGAGETQYF. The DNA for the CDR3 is TGTGCCAGCAGTTACGGGGCCGGGGAGACCCAGTACTTC.

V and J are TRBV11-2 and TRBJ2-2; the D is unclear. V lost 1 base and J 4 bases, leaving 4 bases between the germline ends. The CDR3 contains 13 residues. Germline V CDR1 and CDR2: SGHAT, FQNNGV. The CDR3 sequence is CASSLAGTGELFF. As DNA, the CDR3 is TGTGCCAGCAGCTTAGCAGGCACCGGGGAGCTGTTTTTT.

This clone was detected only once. In DNA form, the CDR3 reads TGCGCCAGCAGCCCTGGACTAGCGGGAGGGTTCACCGGGGAGCTGTTTTTT. Translated, it gives CASSPGLAGGFTGELFF. The V and J genes are TRBV5-1 and TRBJ2-2; 15 bases align to TRBD2. Germline V gene lookup returns CDR1 SGHRS and CDR2 YFSETQ. This CDR3 region has 17 residues. Trimming removed 4 bases from V and 4 bases from J; junction bases left unmatched: 5.

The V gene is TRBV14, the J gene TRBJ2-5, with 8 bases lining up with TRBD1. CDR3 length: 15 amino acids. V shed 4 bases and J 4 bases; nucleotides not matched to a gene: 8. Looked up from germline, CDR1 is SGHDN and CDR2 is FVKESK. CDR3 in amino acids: CASSPPWTGRETQYF. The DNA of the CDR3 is TGTGCCAGCAGCCCCCCCTGGACAGGGCGAGAGACCCAGTACTTC.

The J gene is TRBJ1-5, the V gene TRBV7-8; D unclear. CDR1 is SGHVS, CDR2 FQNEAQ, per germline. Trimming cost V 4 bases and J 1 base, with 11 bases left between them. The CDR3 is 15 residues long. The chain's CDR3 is CASSSGTVSNQPQHF. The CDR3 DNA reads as TGTGCCAGCAGCTCCGGAACGGTCAGCAATCAGCCCCAGCATTTT.

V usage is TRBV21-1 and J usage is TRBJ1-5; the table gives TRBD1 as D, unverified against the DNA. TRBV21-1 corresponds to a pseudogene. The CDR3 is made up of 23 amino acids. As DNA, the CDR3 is TGTGCCAGCAGCAATGGAGGGCCATTCGGGACAGGGGTGGCTACGGTTGGGGATCAGCCCCAGCATTTT. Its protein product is CASSNGGPFGTGVATVGDQPQHF.

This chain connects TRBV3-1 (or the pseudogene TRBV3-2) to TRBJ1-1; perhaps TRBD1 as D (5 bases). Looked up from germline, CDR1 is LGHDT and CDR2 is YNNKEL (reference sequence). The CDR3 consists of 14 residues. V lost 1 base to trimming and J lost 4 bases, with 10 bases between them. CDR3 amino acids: CASSQGGGITEAFF. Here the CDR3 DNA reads TGTGCCAGCAGCCAAGGTGGGGGGATCACTGAAGCTTTCTTT.

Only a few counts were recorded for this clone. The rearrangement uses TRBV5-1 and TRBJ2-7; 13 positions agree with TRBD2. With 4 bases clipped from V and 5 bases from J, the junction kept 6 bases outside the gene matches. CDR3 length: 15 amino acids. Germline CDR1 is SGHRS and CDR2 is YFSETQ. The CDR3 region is CASSVELAGGNEQYF. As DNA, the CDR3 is TGCGCCAGCAGCGTAGAACTAGCGGGAGGGAACGAGCAGTACTTC.

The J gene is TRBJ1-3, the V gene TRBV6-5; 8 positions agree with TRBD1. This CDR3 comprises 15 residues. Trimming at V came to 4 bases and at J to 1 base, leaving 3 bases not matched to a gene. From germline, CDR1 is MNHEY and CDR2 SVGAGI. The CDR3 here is CASSSGTGSGNTIYF. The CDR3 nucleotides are TGTGCCAGCAGTTCCGGGACAGGATCTGGAAACACCATATATTTT.

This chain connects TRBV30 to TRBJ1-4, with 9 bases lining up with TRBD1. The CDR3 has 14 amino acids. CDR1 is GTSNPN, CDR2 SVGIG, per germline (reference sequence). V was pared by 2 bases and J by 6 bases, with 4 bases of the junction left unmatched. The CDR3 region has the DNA TGTGCCTGGAGTACCCGACAGGGGGATGAAAAACTGTTTTTT. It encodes CAWSTRQGDEKLFF. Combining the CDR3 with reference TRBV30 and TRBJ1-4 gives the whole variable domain SQTIHQWPATLVQPVGSPLSLECTVEGTSNPNLYWYRQAAGRGLQLLFYSVGIGQISSEVPQNLSASRPQDRQFILSSKKLLLSDSGFYLCAWSTRQGDEKLFFGSGTQLSVL.

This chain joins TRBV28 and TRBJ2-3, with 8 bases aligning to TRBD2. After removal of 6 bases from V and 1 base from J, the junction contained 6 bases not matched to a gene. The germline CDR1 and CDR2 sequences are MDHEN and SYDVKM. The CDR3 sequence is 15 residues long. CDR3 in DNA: TGTGCCAGCAGCCCGGGGGGGGGACGCACAGATACGCAGTATTTT. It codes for CASSPGGGRTDTQYF. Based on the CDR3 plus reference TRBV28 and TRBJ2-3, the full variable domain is DVKVTQSSRYLVKRTGEKVFLECVQDMDHENMFWYRQDPGLGLRLIYFSYDVKMKEKGDIPEGYSVSREKKERFSLILESASTNQTSMYLCASSPGGGRTDTQYFGPGTRLTVL.

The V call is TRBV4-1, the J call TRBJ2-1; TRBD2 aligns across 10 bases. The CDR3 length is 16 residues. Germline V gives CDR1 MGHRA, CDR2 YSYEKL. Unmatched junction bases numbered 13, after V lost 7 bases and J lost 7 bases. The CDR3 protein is CASTKGRAGGENEQFF. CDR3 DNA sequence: TGCGCCAGCACCAAGGGGAGAGCGGGAGGGGAGAATGAGCAGTTCTTC.

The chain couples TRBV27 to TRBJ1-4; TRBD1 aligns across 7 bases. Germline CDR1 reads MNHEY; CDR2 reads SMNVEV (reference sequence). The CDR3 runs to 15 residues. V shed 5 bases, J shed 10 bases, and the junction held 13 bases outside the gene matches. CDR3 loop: CASSIKPTGSGKLFF. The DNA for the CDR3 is TGTGCCAGCAGTATAAAACCGACAGGGAGTGGAAAACTGTTTTTT.

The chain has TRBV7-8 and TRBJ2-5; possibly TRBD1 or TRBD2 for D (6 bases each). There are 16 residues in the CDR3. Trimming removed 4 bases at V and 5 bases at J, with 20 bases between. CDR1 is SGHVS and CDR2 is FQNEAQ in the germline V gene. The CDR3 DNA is TGTGCCAGCAGCTGGGGGGCCGCGGTGGCGGGGGAGACCCAGTACTTC. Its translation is CASSWGAAVAGETQYF. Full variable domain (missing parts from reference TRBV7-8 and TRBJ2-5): GAGVSQSPRYKVAKRGQDVALRCDPISGHVSLFWYQQALGQGPEFLTYFQNEAQLDKSGLPSDRFFAERPEGSVSTLKIQRTQQEDSAVYLCASSWGAAVAGETQYFGPGTRLLVL.

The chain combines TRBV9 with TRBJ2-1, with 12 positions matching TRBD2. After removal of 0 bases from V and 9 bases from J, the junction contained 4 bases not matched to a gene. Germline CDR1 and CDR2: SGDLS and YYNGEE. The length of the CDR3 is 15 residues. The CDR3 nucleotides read TGTGCCAGCAGCGTAGAACTAGCGGGAGGAGGTGAGCAGTTCTTC. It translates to CASSVELAGGGEQFF.

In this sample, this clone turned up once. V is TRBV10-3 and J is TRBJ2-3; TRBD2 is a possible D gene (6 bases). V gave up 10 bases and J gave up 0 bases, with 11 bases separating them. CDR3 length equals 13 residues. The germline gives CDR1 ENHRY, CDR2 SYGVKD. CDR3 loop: CATWGTSTDTQYF. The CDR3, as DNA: TGTGCCACCTGGGGGACTAGCACAGATACGCAGTATTTT.

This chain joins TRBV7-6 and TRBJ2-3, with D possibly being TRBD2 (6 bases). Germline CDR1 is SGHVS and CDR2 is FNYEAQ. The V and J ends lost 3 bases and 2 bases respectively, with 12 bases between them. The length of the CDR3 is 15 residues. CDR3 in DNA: TGTGCCAGCAGCTTGGGACTGGGAGACACAGATACGCAGTATTTT. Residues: CASSLGLGDTDTQYF.

The CDR3 reads CASSRPRGEQYF. The CDR3 bases are TGTGCCAGCAGCCGACCTCGGGGAGAGCAGTACTTC. V and J are TRBV27 and TRBJ2-7; possibly TRBD2 for D (5 bases). There are 12 residues in the CDR3. V was pared by 6 bases and J by 7 bases, with 13 bases between. Germline loops: CDR1 MNHEY, CDR2 SMNVEV (reference sequence).

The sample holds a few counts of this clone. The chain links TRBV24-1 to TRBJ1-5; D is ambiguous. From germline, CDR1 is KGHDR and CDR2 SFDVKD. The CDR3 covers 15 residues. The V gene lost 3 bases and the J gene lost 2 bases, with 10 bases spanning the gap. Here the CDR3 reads CATSDPGGGNQPQHF. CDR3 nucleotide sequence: TGTGCCACCAGTGATCCGGGAGGTGGCAATCAGCCCCAGCATTTT.

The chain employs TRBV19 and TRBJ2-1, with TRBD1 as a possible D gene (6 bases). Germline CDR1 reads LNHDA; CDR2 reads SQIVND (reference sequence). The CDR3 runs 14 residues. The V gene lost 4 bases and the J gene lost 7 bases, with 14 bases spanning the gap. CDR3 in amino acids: CASSTDSSFNEQFF. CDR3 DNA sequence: TGTGCCAGTAGTACGGACAGTAGTTTTAATGAGCAGTTCTTC.

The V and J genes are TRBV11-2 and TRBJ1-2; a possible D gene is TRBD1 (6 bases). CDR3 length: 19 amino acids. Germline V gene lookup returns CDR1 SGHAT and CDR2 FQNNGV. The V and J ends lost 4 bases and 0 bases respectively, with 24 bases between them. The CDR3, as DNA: TGTGCCAGCAGCTCGATCAAGCAGGGGTGGGGCAGTCCTAACTATGGCTACACCTTC. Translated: CASSSIKQGWGSPNYGYTF.

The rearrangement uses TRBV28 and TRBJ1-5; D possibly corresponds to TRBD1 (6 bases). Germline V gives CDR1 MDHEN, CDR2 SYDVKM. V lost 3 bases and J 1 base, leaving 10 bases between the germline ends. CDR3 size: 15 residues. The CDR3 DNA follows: TGTGCCAGCAGTTTGGTCGGGGGCAGCAATCAGCCCCAGCATTTT. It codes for CASSLVGGSNQPQHF.

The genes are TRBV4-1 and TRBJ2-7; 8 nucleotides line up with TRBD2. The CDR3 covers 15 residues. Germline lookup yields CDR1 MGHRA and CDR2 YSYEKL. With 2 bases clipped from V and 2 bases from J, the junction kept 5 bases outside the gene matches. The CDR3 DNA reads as TGCGCCAGCAGCCAACGCACGGGACTAGCCTACGAGCAGTACTTC. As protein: CASSQRTGLAYEQYF.

CDR3 coding DNA: TGTGCCAGCAGCTTAAGGAACAGGGGGGGCCTATACGGCGAGCAGTACTTC. Translated, it gives CASSLRNRGGLYGEQYF. The gene calls are TRBV7-9 and TRBJ2-7; D perhaps matches TRBD1 (8 bases). CDR1 is SEHNR and CDR2 is FQNEAQ in the germline V gene (reference sequence). The CDR3 extends over 17 amino acids. With 2 bases removed from V and 6 bases from J, the gap between germline ends came to 23 bases. The entire variable domain, with the rest obtained from reference TRBV7-9 and TRBJ2-7, is as follows: DTGVSQNPRHKITKRGQNVTFRCDPISEHNRLYWYRQTLGQGPEFLTYFQNEAQLEKSRLLSDRFSAERPKGSFSTLEIQRTEQGDSAMYLCASSLRNRGGLYGEQYFGPGTRLTVT.

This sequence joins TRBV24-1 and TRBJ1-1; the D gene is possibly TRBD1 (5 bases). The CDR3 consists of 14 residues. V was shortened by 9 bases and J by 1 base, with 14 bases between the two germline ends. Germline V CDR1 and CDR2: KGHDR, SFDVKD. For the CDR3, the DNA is TGTGCCACCCGCGGGGCTAGGGGGAACACTGAAGCTTTCTTT. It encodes CATRGARGNTEAFF.

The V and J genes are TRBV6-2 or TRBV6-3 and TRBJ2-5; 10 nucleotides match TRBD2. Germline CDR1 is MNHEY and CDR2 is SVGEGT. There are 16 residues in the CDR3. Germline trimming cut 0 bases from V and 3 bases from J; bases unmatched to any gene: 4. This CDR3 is CASSYSIAGGEETQYF. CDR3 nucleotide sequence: TGTGCCAGCAGTTACTCGATAGCGGGAGGCGAAGAGACCCAGTACTTC.